This T cell receptor beta chain is drawn from a study of PD-L1 blockade in urothelial cancer. Whole-study results and caveats: Those with durable benefit had larger increases in tumor-associated blood clones at 3 weeks.

A note on this clone: Its antigen is not known.

The protocol was immunoSEQ multiplex PCR, while the TCRdb copy is restricted to in-frame clones and leaves out a portion. The data show 35,000 to 45,000 clones, roughly nine tenths seen once. Noted time point: peripheral blood 6 weeks after treatment start. This material consisted of PBMCs, taken around atezolizumab (anti-PD-L1) treatment. The sequence came from a man aged 65-85 years with urothelial cancer.

Here the CDR3 reads CASSLWAGKGGGPQHF. The CDR3 nucleotides are TGTGCCAGCAGCTTATGGGCAGGGAAGGGCGGGGGACCCCAGCATTTT. J is TRBJ1-5 and V is TRBV7-9, with a tentative D call TRBD1 (5 bases). The germline V and J ends were trimmed by 2 bases and 10 bases, with 21 bases remaining between them. The CDR3 spans 16 residues. In germline, CDR1 is SEHNR, CDR2 FQNEAQ (reference sequence).